This TCR beta chain was identified in a study of sequential checkpoint blockade in melanoma. Overall study context: Patients were randomized 1:1 to nivolumab-then-ipilimumab or ipilimumab-then-nivolumab first-line. Both treatment sequences were followed by maintenance nivolumab.

Treatment of the sample: randomized to nivolumab then ipilimumab (arm A) or the reverse (arm B). The data were produced by immunoSEQ multiplex PCR, yet TCRdb's version contains in-frame clones alone and is incomplete. Here the sample spans 40,000 or so clones, about 30% being singletons. V shed 2 bases, J shed 3 bases, and the junction held 6 bases outside the gene matches. Germline CDR1 and CDR2: SGHRS and YFSETQ. The CDR3 has 16 amino acids. The genes are TRBV5-1 and TRBJ2-5; 11 bases are shared with TRBD2. The TCR originated in a human donor with melanoma. Sequencing was performed on tumor tissue (inferred from file names), taken from a patient given nivolumab and ipilimumab in sequence. The CDR3 DNA sequence: TGCGCCAGCAGCTTTCACGGACTAGCGGGTAAAGAGACCCAGTACTTC. Residues: CASSFHGLAGKETQYF.